A single sample is the source of the 11 T cell receptor beta chains below, sequenced in a study of CD8 T cells in Susac syndrome. cDNA came from roughly 0.5 to 1 ug RNA primed by random hexamers. TCRdb reanalysed the immunoSEQ multiplex PCR reads using MiXCR and keeps one entry per CDR3 protein. Among some 130,000 distinct CDR3 sequences listed, over 90% were seen once. The sample comprised CD4+ T cells from PBMCs. The receptors here all came from a human donor in good health.

This clonotype has just one count. This chain joins TRBV29-1 and TRBJ1-2; D remains unclear. Germline V lookup: CDR1 SQVTM, CDR2 ANQGSEA. V was shortened by 0 bases and J by 10 bases, with 12 bases between the two germline ends. This CDR3 comprises 12 residues. CDR3 bases: TGCAGCGTTGAAGATCGTCCCAGGATCTACACCTTC. This sequence encodes CSVEDRPRIYTF.

The chain employs TRBV25-1 and TRBJ2-7; D not certain. The CDR3 is 15 residues long. The germline V gene encodes CDR1 MGHDK and CDR2 SYGVNS. The V end was cut by 4 bases, the J end by 3 bases, with 16 bases between. CDR3 loop: CASSARFRTDYEQYF. CDR3 bases: TGTGCCAGCAGTGCGCGCTTTCGAACTGACTACGAGCAGTACTTC.

This chain links TRBV12-3 or TRBV12-4 with TRBJ2-2; 7 bases line up with TRBD2. V was clipped by 3 bases and J by 0 bases; unmatched bases: 7. The CDR3 has 17 amino acids. The CDR3: CASSLTASGANTGELFF. The CDR3 region has the DNA TGTGCCAGCAGTTTGACGGCTAGCGGAGCGAACACCGGGGAGCTGTTTTTT.

The V and J genes are TRBV14 and TRBJ2-4; D is uncertain. From germline, CDR1 is SGHDN and CDR2 FVKESK. The V and J ends lost 4 bases and 2 bases respectively, with 9 bases between them. The CDR3 extends over 14 amino acids. The CDR3 reads CASSPGPPKNIQYF. The CDR3 region has the DNA TGTGCCAGCAGCCCCGGACCCCCCAAAAACATTCAGTACTTC.

The CDR3 DNA reads TGCAGTGCTCGGGACAGGGGGCTAACAGATACGCAGTATTTT. It translates to CSARDRGLTDTQYF. V and J are TRBV20-1 and TRBJ2-3; 12 bases match TRBD1. Germline V gene lookup returns CDR1 DFQATT and CDR2 SNEGSKA (reference sequence). The CDR3 is made up of 14 amino acids. The junction had 3 bases not matched to a gene; V was cut back by 5 bases and J by 3 bases.

The V and J genes are TRBV6-1 and TRBJ2-7, with 7 bases fitting TRBD1. The CDR3 is 16 residues long. The germline CDR1 and CDR2 sequences are MNHNS and SASEGT. With V trimmed by 0 bases and J by 3 bases, 8 bases remained unmatched. CDR3 DNA: TGTGCCAGCAGTGAAGCTGGCAGGACAGGATTCTACGAGCAGTACTTC. Its translation is CASSEAGRTGFYEQYF.

The CDR3 DNA is TGTGCCAGCAGCCCGGGACAGAATAGCAATCAGCCCCAGCATTTT. Translating it yields CASSPGQNSNQPQHF. The gene calls are TRBV6-6 and TRBJ1-5; 7 nucleotides match TRBD1. The CDR3 extends over 15 amino acids. Unmatched junction bases numbered 5, after V lost 6 bases and J lost 0 bases. CDR1 is MNHNY, CDR2 SVGAGI, per germline (reference sequence).

In its sample, this clonotype was seen once. The chain joins TRBV19 to TRBJ2-2; 9 bases match TRBD1. The V gene's germline CDR1 is LNHDA and CDR2 SQIVND (reference sequence). The CDR3 is made up of 16 amino acids. J was trimmed by 5 bases and V by 5 bases; bases with no gene match: 9. CDR3 nucleotides: TGTGCCAGTAGTTTTGGGTCCGGGACAGGGACCGGGGAGCTGTTTTTT. It translates to CASSFGSGTGTGELFF.

V gene TRBV4-1 combines with J gene TRBJ2-7; TRBD1 matches 10 bases. Germline assignment: CDR1 MGHRA and CDR2 YSYEKL. J lost 11 bases, V lost 4 bases, and 11 bases had no gene match. This CDR3 comprises 14 residues. The CDR3 DNA reads TGCGCCAGCAGCCGAGAAGACAGGGGGCGTTACGAGTACTTC. Amino acids: CASSREDRGRYEYF.

The chain is built from TRBV9 and TRBJ2-5, with TRBD2 matching over 15 bases. This CDR3 contains 16 residues. Germline lookup yields CDR1 SGDLS and CDR2 YYNGEE. J was trimmed by 5 bases and V by 2 bases; bases with no gene match: 4. The CDR3 spells CASSVAGTSGRETQYF. The CDR3 DNA follows: TGTGCCAGCAGCGTGGCCGGGACTAGCGGGAGGGAGACCCAGTACTTC.

This sequence joins TRBV9 and TRBJ2-7, with 15 positions matching TRBD2. V shed 3 bases and J 2 bases; nucleotides not matched to a gene: 6. The CDR3 runs 17 residues. Germline V gene sequence: CDR1 SGDLS, CDR2 YYNGEE. The CDR3 nucleotides read TGTGCCAGCAGCGCTGCGGGACTAGCGGGAGGCACCTACGAGCAGTACTTC. Translating gives CASSAAGLAGGTYEQYF. Together with reference TRBV9 and TRBJ2-7, the CDR3 gives the full variable domain: DSGVTQTPKHLITATGQRVTLRCSPRSGDLSVYWYQQSLDQGLQFLIQYYNGEERAKGNILERFSAQQFPDLHSELNLSSLELGDSALYFCASSAAGLAGGTYEQYFGPGTRLTVT.